This is a list of T cell receptor beta chains from one sample in a study of T cells in tuberculosis. Clones were read by immunoSEQ multiplex PCR, and TCRdb kept only the in-frame ones, dropping some. Here the sample spans tens of thousands of clones, about 90% being singletons. Source: PBMCs, taken at tuberculosis diagnosis. These receptors were obtained from an adult with tuberculosis. Some clones in this sample may be carry-over from other donors' samples. CDR3s leave out the opening cysteine and the closing phenylalanine or tryptophan.

TRBV7-2	TRBJ2-1	ASSSPGLIDNEQF
TRBV5-1	TRBJ1-2	ASSPEIQGYGYT
TRBV5-1	TRBJ2-4	ASSLGLAGDLAKNIQY
TRBV21-1	TRBJ2-4	ASLWGQGRNIQY
TRBV29-1	TRBJ2-7	SVGRPRQGAYEQY
TRBV28	TRBJ1-2	ASSLYPRTGHYGYT
TRBV15	TRBJ2-1	ATSRGMGQAYNEQF
TRBV6-1	TRBJ1-1	ASSDMTGGNTEAF
TRBV10-3	TRBJ1-4	AISESARTNEKLF
TRBV5-1	TRBJ2-7	ASSPGWDRGYEQY
TRBV15	TRBJ1-1	ATSREVGTEAF
TRBV6-6	TRBJ1-6	ASSPLGYSGSPLH
TRBV29-1	TRBJ2-7	SVEGVGEGSKQY
TRBV19	TRBJ2-1	ASSTRSSGSYNEQF
TRBV7-2	TRBJ2-5	ASSLARFGGARETQY
TRBV11-2	TRBJ2-4	ASSEVVSLAKNIQY
TRBV30	TRBJ2-1	AWSVPGQGYNEQF
TRBV19	TRBJ1-6	ASSIVGITNSPLH
TRBV19	TRBJ2-7	ASSTSTGSDEQY
TRBV25-1	TRBJ2-7	ASSESGKQSSYEQY
TRBV5-1	TRBJ2-3	ASSFSESTDTQY
TRBV9	TRBJ2-7	ASSVSGEAYEQY
TRBV27	TRBJ1-2	ASKDRGNFYGYT
TRBV10-3	TRBJ2-7	AISSLEGYEQY
TRBV6-1	TRBJ2-1	ASRGTYNEQF
TRBV11-2	TRBJ1-4	ASSLGRGRAFNEKLF
TRBV21-1	TRBJ1-2	ASCRGQATFNYGYT
TRBV6-6	TRBJ2-5	ASIELGGGETQY
TRBV19	TRBJ1-2	ATQRDRGSGGYT
TRBV7-2	TRBJ2-7	ASSTTGISYEQY
TRBV19	TRBJ2-1	ASNLAGGYNEQF
TRBV11-2	TRBJ2-1	ASSPRDRFPNEQF
TRBV7-2	TRBJ2-5	ASSLVGGVQETQY
TRBV5-4	TRBJ1-2	ASPIGPNYGYT
TRBV10-3	TRBJ1-4	AISEDRSEKLF